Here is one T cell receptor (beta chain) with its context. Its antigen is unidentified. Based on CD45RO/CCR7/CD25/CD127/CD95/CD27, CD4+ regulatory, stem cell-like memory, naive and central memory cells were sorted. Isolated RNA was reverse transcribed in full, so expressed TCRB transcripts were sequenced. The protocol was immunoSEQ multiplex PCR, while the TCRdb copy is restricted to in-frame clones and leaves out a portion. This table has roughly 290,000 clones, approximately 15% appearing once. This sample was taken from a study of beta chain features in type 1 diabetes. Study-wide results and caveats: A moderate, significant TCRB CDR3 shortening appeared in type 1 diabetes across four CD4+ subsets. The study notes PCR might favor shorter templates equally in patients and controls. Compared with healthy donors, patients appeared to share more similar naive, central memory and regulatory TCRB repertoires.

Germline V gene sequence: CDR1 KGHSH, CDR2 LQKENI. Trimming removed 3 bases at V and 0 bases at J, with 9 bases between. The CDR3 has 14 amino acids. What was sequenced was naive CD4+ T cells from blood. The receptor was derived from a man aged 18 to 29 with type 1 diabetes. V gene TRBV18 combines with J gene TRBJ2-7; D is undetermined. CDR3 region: CASSPVASSYEQYF. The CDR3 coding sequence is TGTGCCAGCTCACCTGTAGCAAGCTCCTACGAGCAGTACTTC.